The sample holds many counts of the clone carrying this TCR beta chain. The record originates from a study of blood T cells in healthy people across ages. CDR1 SGHRS and CDR2 YFSETQ come from the germline V gene. The V end was cut by 4 bases, the J end by 2 bases, with 20 bases between. CDR3 length: 17 amino acids. The total RNA that was extracted per sample amounted to at least 5.5 micrograms. The authors ran a second PCR of about 7 to 11 cycles using a sample-barcoded 5' primer and a J-beta primer mix. All samples gave at least 2.5 million CDR3-containing paired-end reads. TCRdb called the 5' RACE reads again in MiXCR, with one record for every CDR3 protein. Of approximately 700,000 distinct CDR3 sequences in the sample, approximately 29% were seen once.

This rearrangement joins TRBV5-1 to TRBJ2-3; perhaps D is TRBD1 or TRBD2 (5 bases each). The TCR comes from a woman of 80 years or more in good health. Sequencing was done on a sample of blood. The CDR3 DNA follows: TGCGCCAGCAGCCCCCTGGTCGTCTTGGGGGACACAGATACGCAGTATTTT. Encoded protein: CASSPLVVLGDTDTQYF.